The clone carrying this TCR beta chain was seen at least ten times. This sample stems from a study of regulatory T cells in long-lasting Graves disease. Construction of TCR beta libraries relied on iRepertoire HTBI primers and on Arm-PCR targeting CDR3 regions. TCRdb analysed the multiplex PCR reads with MiXCR anew, one entry per CDR3 protein. The sample has some 560,000 distinct CDR3 sequences; about 15% are singletons. Documented time point: newly diagnosed GD, antithyroid drugs for less than 3 months. From RNA extracted from PBMCs, the TCR library was made. CDR1 is KGHDR and CDR2 is SFDVKD in the germline V gene. After removal of 3 bases from V and 1 base from J, the junction contained 1 base not matched to a gene. This CDR3 is 16 amino acids long. This sample also appeared in a second study, on T cells in Graves' hyperthyroidism and ophthalmopathy.

The input for sequencing was peripheral blood mononuclear cells (PBMCs), taken at new diagnosis, from a patient treated with antithyroid drugs. This receptor was identified in a woman aged 35-60 years with Graves disease. The chain carries TRBV24-1 and TRBJ2-3, with TRBD2 matching 12 bases. The CDR3 loop is CATSDRTSGGTDTQYF. CDR3 sequence (DNA): TGTGCCACCAGTGATCGGACTAGCGGGGGCACAGATACGCAGTATTTT.